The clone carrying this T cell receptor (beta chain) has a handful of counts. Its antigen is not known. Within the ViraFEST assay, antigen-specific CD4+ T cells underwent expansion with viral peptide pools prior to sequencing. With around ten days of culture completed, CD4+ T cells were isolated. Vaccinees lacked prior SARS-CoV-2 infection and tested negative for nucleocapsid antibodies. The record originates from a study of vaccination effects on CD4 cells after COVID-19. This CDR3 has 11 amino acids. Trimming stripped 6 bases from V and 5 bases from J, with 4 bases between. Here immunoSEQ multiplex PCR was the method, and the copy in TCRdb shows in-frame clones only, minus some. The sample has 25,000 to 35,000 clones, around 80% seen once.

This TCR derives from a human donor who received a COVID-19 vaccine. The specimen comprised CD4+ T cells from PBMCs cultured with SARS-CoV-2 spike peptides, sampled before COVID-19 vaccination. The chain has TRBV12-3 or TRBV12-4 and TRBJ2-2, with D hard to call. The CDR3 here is CASRLTGELFF. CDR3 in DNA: TGTGCCAGCAGGTTAACCGGGGAGCTGTTTTTT.